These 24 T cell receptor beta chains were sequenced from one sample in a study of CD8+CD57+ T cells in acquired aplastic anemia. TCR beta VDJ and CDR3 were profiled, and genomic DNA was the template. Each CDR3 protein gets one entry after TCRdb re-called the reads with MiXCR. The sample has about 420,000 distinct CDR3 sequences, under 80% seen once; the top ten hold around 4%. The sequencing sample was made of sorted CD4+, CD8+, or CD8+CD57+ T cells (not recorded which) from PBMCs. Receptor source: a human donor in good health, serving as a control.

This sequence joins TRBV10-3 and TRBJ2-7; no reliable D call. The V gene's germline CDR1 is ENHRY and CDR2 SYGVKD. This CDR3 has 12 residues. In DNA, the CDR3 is TGTACCAGCATTGAGGCTCAACTCGAGCAGTACTTC. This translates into CTSIEAQLEQYF.

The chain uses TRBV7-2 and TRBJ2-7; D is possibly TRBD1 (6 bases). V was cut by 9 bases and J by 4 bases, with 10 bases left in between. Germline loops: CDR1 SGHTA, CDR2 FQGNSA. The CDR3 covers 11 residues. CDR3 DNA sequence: TGTGCCAGTCATCAGGGGTACGAGCAGTACTTC. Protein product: CASHQGYEQYF. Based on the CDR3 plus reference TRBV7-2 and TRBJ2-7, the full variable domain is GAGVSQSPSNKVTEKGKDVELRCDPISGHTALYWYRQSLGQGLEFLIYFQGNSAPDKSGLPSDRFSAERTGGSVSTLTIQRTQQEDSAVYLCASHQGYEQYFGPGTRLTVT.

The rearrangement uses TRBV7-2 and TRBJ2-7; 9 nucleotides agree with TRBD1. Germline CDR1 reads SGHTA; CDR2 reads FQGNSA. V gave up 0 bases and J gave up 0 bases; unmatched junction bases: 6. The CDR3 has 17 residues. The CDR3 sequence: CASSLASGTGSSYEQYF. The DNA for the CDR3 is TGTGCCAGCAGCTTAGCCTCCGGGACAGGGAGCTCCTACGAGCAGTACTTC.

This CDR3 is CSATSGGSYNEQFF. The CDR3 DNA sequence: TGCAGTGCTACTAGCGGGGGATCCTACAATGAGCAGTTCTTT. The V call is TRBV20-1, the J call TRBJ1-1, with D perhaps matching TRBD1 (5 bases). The CDR3 has 14 amino acids. Germline CDR1 is DFQATT and CDR2 is SNEGSKA (reference sequence). Trimming left V 4 bases short and J 14 bases short, with 26 bases between.

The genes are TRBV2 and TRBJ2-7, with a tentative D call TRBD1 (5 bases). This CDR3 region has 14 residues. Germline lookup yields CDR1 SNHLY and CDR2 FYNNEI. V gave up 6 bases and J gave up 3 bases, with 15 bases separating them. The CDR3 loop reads CASSTWGWGYEQYF. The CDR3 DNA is TGTGCCAGCAGCACCTGGGGCTGGGGCTACGAGCAGTACTTC. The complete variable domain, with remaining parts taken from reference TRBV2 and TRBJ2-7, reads EPEVTQTPSHQVTQMGQEVILRCVPISNHLYFYWYRQILGQKVEFLVSFYNNEISEKSEIFDDQFSVERPDGSNFTLKIRSTKLEDSAMYFCASSTWGWGYEQYFGPGTRLTVT.

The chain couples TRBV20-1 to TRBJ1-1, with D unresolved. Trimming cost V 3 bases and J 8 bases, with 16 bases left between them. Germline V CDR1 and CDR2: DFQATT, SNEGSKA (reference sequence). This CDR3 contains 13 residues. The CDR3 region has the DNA TGCAGTGCTAGCGCTAACGAAGCAGACGAAGCTTTCTTT. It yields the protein CSASANEADEAFF.

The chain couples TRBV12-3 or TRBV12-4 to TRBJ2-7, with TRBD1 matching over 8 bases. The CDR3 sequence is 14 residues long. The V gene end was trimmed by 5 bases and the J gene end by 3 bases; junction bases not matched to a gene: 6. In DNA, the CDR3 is TGTGCCAGCAGTCGGCTCGGACAGGGCTACGAGCAGTACTTC. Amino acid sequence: CASSRLGQGYEQYF.

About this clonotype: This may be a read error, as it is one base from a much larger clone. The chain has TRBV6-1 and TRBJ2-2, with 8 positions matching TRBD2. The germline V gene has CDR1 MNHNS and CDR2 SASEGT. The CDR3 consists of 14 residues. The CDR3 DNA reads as TGTGCCTGCATGCAGCGGGGGTACACCGGGGAGCTGCTTTTT. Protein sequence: CACMQRGYTGELLF.

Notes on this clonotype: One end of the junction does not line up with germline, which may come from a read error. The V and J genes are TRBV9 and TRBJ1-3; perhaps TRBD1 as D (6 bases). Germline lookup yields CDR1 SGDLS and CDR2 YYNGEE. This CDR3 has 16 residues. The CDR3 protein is CASSPRAGDAGYTIYF. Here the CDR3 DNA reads TGTGCCAGCAGCCCAAGAGCAGGGGATGCTGGATACACCATATATTTT.

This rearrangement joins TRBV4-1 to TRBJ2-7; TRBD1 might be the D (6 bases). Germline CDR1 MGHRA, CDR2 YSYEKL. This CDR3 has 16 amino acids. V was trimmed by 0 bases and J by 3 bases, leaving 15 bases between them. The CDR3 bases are TGCGCCAGCAGCCAAGACAGGGGCGAAGGGTACTACGAGCAGTACTTC. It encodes CASSQDRGEGYYEQYF.

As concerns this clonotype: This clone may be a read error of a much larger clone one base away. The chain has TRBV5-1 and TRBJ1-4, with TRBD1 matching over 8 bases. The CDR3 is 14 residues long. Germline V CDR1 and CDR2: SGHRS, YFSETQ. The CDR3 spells CASSMTGESEKLFF. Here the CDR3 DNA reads TGTGCCAGCAGCATGACAGGGGAGAGTGAAAAACTGTTTTTT.

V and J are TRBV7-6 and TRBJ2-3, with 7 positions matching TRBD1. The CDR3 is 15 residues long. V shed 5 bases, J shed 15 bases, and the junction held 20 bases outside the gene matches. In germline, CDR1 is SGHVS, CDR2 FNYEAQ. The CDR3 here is CASSAVGTDLTSSYF. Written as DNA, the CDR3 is TGTGCCAGCAGCGCGGTAGGGACAGACCTTACGAGCAGTTATTTT. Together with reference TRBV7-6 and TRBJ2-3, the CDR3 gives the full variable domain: GAGVSQSPRYKVTKRGQDVALRCDPISGHVSLYWYRQALGQGPEFLTYFNYEAQQDKSGLPNDRFSAERPEGSISTLTIQRTEQRDSAMYRCASSAVGTDLTSSYFGPGTRLTVL.

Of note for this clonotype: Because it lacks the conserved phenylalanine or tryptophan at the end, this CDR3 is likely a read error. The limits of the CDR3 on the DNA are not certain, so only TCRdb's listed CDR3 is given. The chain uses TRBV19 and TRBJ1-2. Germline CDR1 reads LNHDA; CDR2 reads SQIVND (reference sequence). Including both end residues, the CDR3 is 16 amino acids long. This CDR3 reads CASSMAMEYDQYFGPV.

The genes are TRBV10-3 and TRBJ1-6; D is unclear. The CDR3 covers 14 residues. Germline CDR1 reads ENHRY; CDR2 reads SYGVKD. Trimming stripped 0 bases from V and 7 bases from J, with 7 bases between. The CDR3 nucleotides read TGTGCCATCAGTGAGTCATCCTCGAATTCACCCCTCCACTTT. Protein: CAISESSSNSPLHF.

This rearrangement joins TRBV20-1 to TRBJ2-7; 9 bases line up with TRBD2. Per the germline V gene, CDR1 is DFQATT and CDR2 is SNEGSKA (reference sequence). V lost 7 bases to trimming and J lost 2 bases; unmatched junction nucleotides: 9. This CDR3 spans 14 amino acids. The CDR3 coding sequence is TGCAGTGGTATTACGGGACTAGCCCCCTACGAGCAGTACTTC. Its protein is CSGITGLAPYEQYF.

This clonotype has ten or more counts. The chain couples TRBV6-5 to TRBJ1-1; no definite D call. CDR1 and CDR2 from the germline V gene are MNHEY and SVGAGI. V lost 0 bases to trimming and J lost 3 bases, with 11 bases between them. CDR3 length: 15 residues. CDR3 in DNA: TGTGCCAGCAGTTACTCGAGATATCAGCACACTGAAGCTTTCTTT. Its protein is CASSYSRYQHTEAFF.

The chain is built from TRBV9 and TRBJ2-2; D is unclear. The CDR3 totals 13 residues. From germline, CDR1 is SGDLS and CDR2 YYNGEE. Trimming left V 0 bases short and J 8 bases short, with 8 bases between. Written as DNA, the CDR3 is TGTGCCAGCAGCGTAGTGTTGGGGGGGGAGCTGTTTTTT. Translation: CASSVVLGGELFF.

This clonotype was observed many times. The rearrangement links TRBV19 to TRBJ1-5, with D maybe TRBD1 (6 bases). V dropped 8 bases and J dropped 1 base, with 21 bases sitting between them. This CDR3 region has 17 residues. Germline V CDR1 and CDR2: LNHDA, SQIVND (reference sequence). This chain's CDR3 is CASGRGWTQTSNQPQHF. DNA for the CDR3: TGTGCCAGTGGTAGGGGGTGGACCCAAACGAGCAATCAGCCCCAGCATTTT.

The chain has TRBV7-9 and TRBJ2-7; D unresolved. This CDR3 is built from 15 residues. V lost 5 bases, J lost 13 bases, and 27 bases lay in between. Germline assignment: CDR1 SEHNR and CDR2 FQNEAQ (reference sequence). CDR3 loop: CASSVSNQRPLDGYF. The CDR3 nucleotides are TGTGCCAGCAGCGTCTCAAACCAACGACCCCTCGATGGCTACTTC.

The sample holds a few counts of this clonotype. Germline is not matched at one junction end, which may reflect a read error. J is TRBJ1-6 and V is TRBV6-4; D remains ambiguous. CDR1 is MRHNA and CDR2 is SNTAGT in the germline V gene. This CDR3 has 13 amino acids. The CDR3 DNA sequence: TGTGCCAGCAGTGTTGGGCACAATTCACCCCTCCACTTC. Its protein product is CASSVGHNSPLHF.

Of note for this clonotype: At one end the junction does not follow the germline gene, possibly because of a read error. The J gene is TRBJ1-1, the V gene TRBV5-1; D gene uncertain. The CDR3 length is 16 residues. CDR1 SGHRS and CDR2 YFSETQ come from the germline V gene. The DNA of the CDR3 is TGTGCCAGCAGAGACCCTGTAGGCCGGGGGAACACTGAAGCTTTCTTT. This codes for CASRDPVGRGNTEAFF. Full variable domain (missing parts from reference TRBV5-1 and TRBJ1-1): KAGVTQTPRYLIKTRGQQVTLSCSPISGHRSVSWYQQTPGQGLQFLFEYFSETQRNKGNFPGRFSGRQFSNSRSEMNVSTLELGDSALYLCASRDPVGRGNTEAFFGQGTRLTVV.

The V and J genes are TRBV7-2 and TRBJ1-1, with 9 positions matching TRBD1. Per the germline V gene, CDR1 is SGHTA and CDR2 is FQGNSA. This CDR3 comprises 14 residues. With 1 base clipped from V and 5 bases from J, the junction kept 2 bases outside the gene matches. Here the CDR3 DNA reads TGTGCCAGCAGCTTAGTTGGGACAGGGACTGAAGCTTTCTTT. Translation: CASSLVGTGTEAFF. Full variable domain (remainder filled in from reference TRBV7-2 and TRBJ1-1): GAGVSQSPSNKVTEKGKDVELRCDPISGHTALYWYRQSLGQGLEFLIYFQGNSAPDKSGLPSDRFSAERTGGSVSTLTIQRTQQEDSAVYLCASSLVGTGTEAFFGQGTRLTVV.

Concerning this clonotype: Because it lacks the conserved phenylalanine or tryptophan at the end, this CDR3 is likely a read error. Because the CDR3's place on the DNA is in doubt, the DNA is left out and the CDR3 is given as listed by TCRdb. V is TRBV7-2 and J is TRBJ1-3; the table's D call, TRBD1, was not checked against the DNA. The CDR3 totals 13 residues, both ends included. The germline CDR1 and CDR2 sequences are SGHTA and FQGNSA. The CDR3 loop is CASSLAGTGAKVL.

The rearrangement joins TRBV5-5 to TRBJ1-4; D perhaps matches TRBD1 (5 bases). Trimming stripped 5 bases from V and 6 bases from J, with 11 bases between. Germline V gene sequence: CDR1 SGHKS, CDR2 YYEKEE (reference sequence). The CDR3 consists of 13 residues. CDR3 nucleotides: TGTGCCAGCAGTATAGCAGGGTATGAAAAACTGTTTTTT. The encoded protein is CASSIAGYEKLFF. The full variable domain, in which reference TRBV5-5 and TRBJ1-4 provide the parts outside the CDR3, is DAGVTQSPTHLIKTRGQQVTLRCSPISGHKSVSWYQQVLGQGPQFIFQYYEKEERGRGNFPDRFSARQFPNYSSELNVNALLLGDSALYLCASSIAGYEKLFFGSGTQLSVL.